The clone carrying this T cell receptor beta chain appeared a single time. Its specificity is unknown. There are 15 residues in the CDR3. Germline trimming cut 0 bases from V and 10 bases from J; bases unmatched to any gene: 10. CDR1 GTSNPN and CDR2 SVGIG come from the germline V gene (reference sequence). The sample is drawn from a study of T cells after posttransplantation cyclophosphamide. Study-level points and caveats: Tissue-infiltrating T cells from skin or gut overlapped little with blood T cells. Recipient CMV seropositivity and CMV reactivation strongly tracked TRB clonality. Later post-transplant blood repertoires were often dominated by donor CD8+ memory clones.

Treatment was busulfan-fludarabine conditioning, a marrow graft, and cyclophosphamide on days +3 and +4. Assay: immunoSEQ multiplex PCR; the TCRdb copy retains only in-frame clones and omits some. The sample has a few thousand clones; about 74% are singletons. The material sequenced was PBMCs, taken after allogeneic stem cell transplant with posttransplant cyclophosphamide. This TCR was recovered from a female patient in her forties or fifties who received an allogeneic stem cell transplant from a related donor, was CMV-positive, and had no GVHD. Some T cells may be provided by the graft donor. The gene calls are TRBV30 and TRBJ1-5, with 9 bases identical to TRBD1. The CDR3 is CAWSVGDRGVRPQHF. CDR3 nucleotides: TGTGCCTGGAGTGTAGGTGACAGGGGGGTGCGCCCCCAGCATTTT.